The 24 T cell receptor beta chains below were found in one sample sequenced in a study of CD8+ T cells in alopecia areata. RNA was isolated and reverse transcribed to cDNA, the sequencing template. Method: immunoSEQ multiplex PCR; TCRdb's copy keeps in-frame clones and lacks some. The table records about 140,000 clones, 51% of them present only once. This specimen was CD4+ T cells sorted from blood, taken at week 0. The receptors were sampled from a human donor with alopecia areata.

This rearrangement joins TRBV29-1 to TRBJ1-2, with D perhaps matching TRBD1 (6 bases). The CDR3 runs 13 residues. From germline, CDR1 is SQVTM and CDR2 ANQGSEA. V lost 0 bases, J lost 8 bases, and 13 bases lay in between. Written as DNA, the CDR3 is TGCAGCGTTGAAGATTGGGGGCTCGGGGGCTACACCTTC. This encodes CSVEDWGLGGYTF. Drawing the rest from reference TRBV29-1 and TRBJ1-2, the complete variable domain is SAVISQKPSRDICQRGTSLTIQCQVDSQVTMMFWYRQQPGQSLTLIATANQGSEATYESGFVIDKFPISRPNLTFSTLTVSNMSPEDSSIYLCSVEDWGLGGYTFGSGTRLTVV.

The chain couples TRBV11-2 to TRBJ2-1; 9 nucleotides align to TRBD2. This CDR3 contains 15 residues. The V segment lost 5 bases and the J segment 4 bases; nucleotides outside the gene matches: 6. Germline assignment: CDR1 SGHAT and CDR2 FQNNGV. The CDR3 spells CASSPLAGFYNEQFF. The CDR3 DNA reads as TGTGCCAGCAGCCCCCTAGCGGGATTTTACAATGAGCAGTTCTTC.

This chain connects TRBV4-1 to TRBJ2-1, with D possibly TRBD2 on 6 matching bases. Trimming stripped 0 bases from V and 9 bases from J, with 15 bases between. The germline gives CDR1 MGHRA, CDR2 YSYEKL. The CDR3 has 15 residues. Here the CDR3 reads CASSQDFPSEGEQFF. DNA of the CDR3: TGCGCCAGCAGCCAAGATTTTCCTAGCGAGGGTGAGCAGTTCTTC.

V gene TRBV30 combines with J gene TRBJ1-5; D unresolved. The length of the CDR3 is 13 residues. Germline V CDR1 and CDR2: GTSNPN, SVGIG (reference sequence). V gave up 0 bases and J gave up 5 bases, with 8 bases separating them. CDR3 sequence (DNA): TGTGCCTGGAGTGTAGTGGGTTATCAGCCCCAGCATTTT. Its translation: CAWSVVGYQPQHF.

This clone was seen at least ten times. This chain joins TRBV14 and TRBJ1-1, with 8 bases identical to TRBD1. Losses at the gene ends were 1 base for V and 1 base for J; bases not matched to a gene: 11. The CDR3 covers 18 residues. Germline values: CDR1 SGHDN, CDR2 FVKESK. CDR3 region: CASSQGWGTGLSNTEAFF. The CDR3 nucleotides are TGTGCCAGCAGCCAAGGATGGGGGACAGGACTCTCGAACACTGAAGCTTTCTTT.

This sequence joins TRBV18 and TRBJ1-5; 8 positions agree with TRBD1. Unmatched junction bases numbered 5, after V lost 4 bases and J lost 6 bases. The CDR3 extends over 14 amino acids. Germline loops: CDR1 KGHSH, CDR2 LQKENI. CDR3 loop: CASSRDRGGQPQHF. The CDR3 DNA reads TGTGCCAGCTCACGTGACAGGGGCGGTCAGCCCCAGCATTTT.

This chain links TRBV4-2 with TRBJ2-7; D may be TRBD2 (5 bases). CDR1 is LGHNA, CDR2 YNFKEQ, per germline. V lost 1 base, J lost 7 bases, and 14 bases lay in between. This CDR3 comprises 14 residues. CDR3 nucleotide sequence: TGTGCCAGCAGCCAAGGGCAGGCCCGCGGGGAGCAGTACTTC. This gives the protein CASSQGQARGEQYF.

The chain employs TRBV5-1 and TRBJ2-5, with 12 bases lining up with TRBD2. Germline V gene lookup returns CDR1 SGHRS and CDR2 YFSETQ. This CDR3 is built from 15 residues. J gave up 4 bases and V 5 bases, and 6 bases lay outside the gene matches. CDR3 loop: CASRRLAGAGETQYF. CDR3 in DNA: TGCGCCAGCAGACGACTAGCGGGAGCGGGAGAGACCCAGTACTTC. Using reference TRBV5-1 and TRBJ2-5 for the parts outside the CDR3, the full variable domain is KAGVTQTPRYLIKTRGQQVTLSCSPISGHRSVSWYQQTPGQGLQFLFEYFSETQRNKGNFPGRFSGRQFSNSRSEMNVSTLELGDSALYLCASRRLAGAGETQYFGPGTRLLVL.

The chain employs TRBV5-1 and TRBJ2-7; a possible D gene is TRBD2 (5 bases). Between the trimmed V and J ends, which lost 4 bases and 0 bases, there was a span of 17 bases. The germline gives CDR1 SGHRS, CDR2 YFSETQ. This CDR3 comprises 16 residues. In DNA form, the CDR3 reads TGCGCCAGCAGCCCATCGGCGGGCTACCACTCCTACGAGCAGTACTTC. It yields the protein CASSPSAGYHSYEQYF. The full variable domain, its missing parts supplied by reference TRBV5-1 and TRBJ2-7, is KAGVTQTPRYLIKTRGQQVTLSCSPISGHRSVSWYQQTPGQGLQFLFEYFSETQRNKGNFPGRFSGRQFSNSRSEMNVSTLELGDSALYLCASSPSAGYHSYEQYFGPGTRLTVT.

This chain connects TRBV7-2 to TRBJ2-7; D assignment may be TRBD1 or TRBD2 (5 bases each). Trimming pared 7 bases from V and 2 bases from J, leaving 15 bases between. Germline V CDR1 and CDR2: SGHTA, FQGNSA. The CDR3 is 14 amino acids. Here the CDR3 DNA reads TGTGCCAGCAACCCCACCCCGGGGCCCTACGAGCAGTACTTC. It is translated as CASNPTPGPYEQYF.

This CDR3 reads CSVAEGLTEAFF. The CDR3 DNA reads TGCAGCGTTGCAGAGGGTTTAACTGAAGCTTTCTTT. The chain couples TRBV29-1 to TRBJ1-1, with unresolved D. The V and J ends lost 4 bases and 5 bases respectively, with 11 bases between them. The V gene's germline CDR1 is SQVTM and CDR2 ANQGSEA. The CDR3 is 12 amino acids.

J is TRBJ2-7 and V is TRBV7-3, with TRBD2 as a possible D gene (7 bases). Trimming stripped 1 base from V and 6 bases from J, with 10 bases between. The CDR3 is 13 residues long. Germline CDR1 and CDR2: SGHTA and FQGTGA. The CDR3, as DNA: TGTGCCAGCAGCTTAAACAGGGAGGGCGAGCAGTACTTC. Protein: CASSLNREGEQYF.

The chain is built from TRBV5-6 and TRBJ2-5; D is unresolved. The CDR3 is 14 amino acids. The germline CDR1 and CDR2 sequences are SGHDT and YYEEEE. V was trimmed by 1 base and J by 2 bases, leaving 9 bases between them. CDR3 DNA: TGTGCCAGCAGCTTGATTGGAGTACAAGAGACCCAGTACTTC. Translated, it gives CASSLIGVQETQYF.

The chain joins TRBV29-1 to TRBJ2-1; possibly TRBD1 or TRBD2 for D (5 bases each). The CDR3 extends over 13 amino acids. V dropped 6 bases and J dropped 6 bases, with 15 bases sitting between them. Germline V gives CDR1 SQVTM, CDR2 ANQGSEA. The CDR3 region has the DNA TGCAGCGTCACTGAGGGGCGTGGCAATGAGCAGTTCTTC. Protein: CSVTEGRGNEQFF.

The chain employs TRBV29-1 and TRBJ1-1; D remains ambiguous. The CDR3 extends over 11 amino acids. The V gene's germline CDR1 is SQVTM and CDR2 ANQGSEA. Trimming cost V 5 bases and J 4 bases, with 8 bases left between them. The CDR3 nucleotides read TGCAGCGTTTTGGGTGGCACTGAAGCTTTCTTT. Amino acids: CSVLGGTEAFF.

J is TRBJ2-2 and V is TRBV7-2; D possibly corresponds to TRBD1 (6 bases). Germline V CDR1 and CDR2: SGHTA, FQGNSA. CDR3 length: 15 residues. V lost 2 bases and J lost 7, with 14 bases in between. CDR3 loop: CASSLITGTDGELFF. CDR3 coding DNA: TGTGCCAGCAGCTTAATAACAGGGACCGACGGGGAGCTGTTTTTT. The variable domain in full, with the rest retrieved from reference TRBV7-2 and TRBJ2-2, is GAGVSQSPSNKVTEKGKDVELRCDPISGHTALYWYRQSLGQGLEFLIYFQGNSAPDKSGLPSDRFSAERTGGSVSTLTIQRTQQEDSAVYLCASSLITGTDGELFFGEGSRLTVL.

V usage is TRBV30 and J usage is TRBJ1-2; D may be TRBD1 (6 bases). The V end lost 6 bases, the J end lost 0 bases, and 17 bases lay between the germline ends. The CDR3 runs to 15 residues. In germline, CDR1 is GTSNPN, CDR2 SVGIG (reference sequence). In DNA, the CDR3 is TGTGCCTGTAACGAAGGTCAGGGGACTAACTATGGCTACACCTTC. Translated, it gives CACNEGQGTNYGYTF.

This chain connects TRBV6-5 to TRBJ2-5; 8 nucleotides align to TRBD1. This CDR3 comprises 15 residues. CDR1 is MNHEY, CDR2 SVGAGI, per germline. J lost 5 bases, V lost 4 bases, and 9 bases had no gene match. CDR3 region: CASSFRQGTRETQYF. CDR3 coding DNA: TGTGCCAGCAGTTTCCGACAGGGGACGAGGGAGACCCAGTACTTC.

This clone turned up a few times. The chain joins TRBV29-1 to TRBJ2-7, with TRBD1 identical over 11 bases. Germline lookup yields CDR1 SQVTM and CDR2 ANQGSEA. This CDR3 has 14 residues. The junction had 8 bases not matched to a gene; V was cut back by 5 bases and J by 5 bases. The CDR3 is CSVSRGTGGNEQYF. CDR3 nucleotide sequence: TGCAGCGTTTCGCGCGGGACAGGGGGGAACGAGCAGTACTTC.

This clone was seen more than once but under ten times. The V and J genes are TRBV29-1 and TRBJ2-3; D is ambiguous. The germline V and J ends were trimmed by 7 bases and 3 bases, with 26 bases remaining between them. The CDR3 extends over 17 amino acids. Germline V gene lookup returns CDR1 SQVTM and CDR2 ANQGSEA. CDR3 region: CSGIPQPHLKGTDTQYF. The CDR3 region has the DNA TGCAGCGGTATCCCTCAGCCGCACCTCAAGGGAACAGATACGCAGTATTTT.

The chain links TRBV7-2 to TRBJ1-1; 7 bases fit TRBD1. CDR3 length: 15 amino acids. Germline V gives CDR1 SGHTA, CDR2 FQGNSA. The V segment lost 5 bases and the J segment 2 bases; nucleotides outside the gene matches: 8. In DNA form, the CDR3 reads TGTGCCAGCAGCCCCCGGGACAGTCGTAACACTGAAGCTTTCTTT. As protein: CASSPRDSRNTEAFF. Drawing the rest from reference TRBV7-2 and TRBJ1-1, the complete variable domain is GAGVSQSPSNKVTEKGKDVELRCDPISGHTALYWYRQSLGQGLEFLIYFQGNSAPDKSGLPSDRFSAERTGGSVSTLTIQRTQQEDSAVYLCASSPRDSRNTEAFFGQGTRLTVV.

CDR3 in DNA: TGTGCCAGCACCCCATGGGCGGGAGAGGACGAGCAGTACTTC. As protein: CASTPWAGEDEQYF. The gene calls are TRBV27 and TRBJ2-7, with 7 bases fitting TRBD2. The germline CDR1 and CDR2 sequences are MNHEY and SMNVEV (reference sequence). This CDR3 has 14 amino acids. V shed 7 bases, J shed 5 bases, and the junction held 11 bases outside the gene matches.

This clone was seen a few times. This rearrangement joins TRBV10-3 to TRBJ2-7, with 7 bases aligning to TRBD2. Germline CDR1 and CDR2: ENHRY and SYGVKD. J lost 6 bases, V lost 11 bases, and 10 bases had no gene match. The CDR3 is made up of 12 amino acids. The CDR3 region has the DNA TGTGCCTCCCATCCGGGGGGTGGCGAGCAGTACTTC. This encodes CASHPGGGEQYF.

The chain combines TRBV18 with TRBJ2-5; a possible D gene is TRBD1 (5 bases). This CDR3 is built from 15 residues. Germline CDR1 KGHSH, CDR2 LQKENI. V lost 4 bases, J lost 7 bases, and 19 bases lay in between. This CDR3 reads CASSLQVQAGGTQYF. As DNA, the CDR3 is TGTGCCAGCTCACTACAGGTCCAAGCAGGTGGGACCCAGTACTTC.